This TCR beta chain emerged from a study of a mutant IDH1 vaccine in newly diagnosed glioma. As for the study in general: At week 35 came visit V12, and visit V13 followed at week 47.

Sequenced by immunoSEQ multiplex PCR; TCRdb stores in-frame clones only, minus some. The sample yields about 60,000 clones, 86% seen once. Regarding this clone: Its cognate antigen is unknown.

The CDR3 totals 11 residues. The germline V gene has CDR1 DFQATT and CDR2 SNEGSKA (reference sequence). V lost 3 bases and J lost 7, with 6 bases in between. Indicated time point: week 35, safety follow-up. Vaccination used 300 ug of mutant IDH1 20-mer peptide per dose, with topical imiquimod. The clonotype originates from a man between 40 and 49 years old with glioma. The chain is built from TRBV20-1 and TRBJ1-4; D gene unclear. This sample comprised PBMCs, obtained from a glioma patient whose treatment included an IDH1 peptide vaccine. The DNA of the CDR3 is TGCAGTGCTAGTCGTCCTGAAAAACTGTTTTTT. Its translation is CSASRPEKLFF.